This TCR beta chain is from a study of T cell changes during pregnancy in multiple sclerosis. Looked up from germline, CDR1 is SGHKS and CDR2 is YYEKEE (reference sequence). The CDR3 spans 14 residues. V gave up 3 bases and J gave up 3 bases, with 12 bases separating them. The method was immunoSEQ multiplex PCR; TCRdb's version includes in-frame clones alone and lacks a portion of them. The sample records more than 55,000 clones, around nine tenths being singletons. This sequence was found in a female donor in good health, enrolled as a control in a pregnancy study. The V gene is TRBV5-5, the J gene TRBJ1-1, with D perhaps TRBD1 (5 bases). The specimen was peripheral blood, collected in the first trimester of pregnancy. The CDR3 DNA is TGTGCCAGCAGCTACTGGGGGGGATACACTGAAGCTTTCTTT. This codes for CASSYWGGYTEAFF. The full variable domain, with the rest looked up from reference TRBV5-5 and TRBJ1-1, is DAGVTQSPTHLIKTRGQQVTLRCSPISGHKSVSWYQQVLGQGPQFIFQYYEKEERGRGNFPDRFSARQFPNYSSELNVNALLLGDSALYLCASSYWGGYTEAFFGQGTRLTVV.